Described below is a single TCR beta chain sequence and its context. The antigen is unknown. The data derive from a study of cytomegalovirus exposure and HLA in healthy donors. CDR1 is MGHDK and CDR2 is SYGVNS in the germline V gene. V lost 1 base to trimming and J lost 0 bases, with 4 bases between them. The CDR3 runs 14 residues. Study-wide findings and caveats: What a later analysis showed was that several of the most significant clusters appeared linked to common viral pathogens. Reportedly, HLA-A and HLA-B alleles of most subjects were accurately predicted from TCR beta.

PCR involved 60 Vbeta and 13 Jbeta primers. Sequencing was performed with immunoSEQ multiplex PCR; in TCRdb, only in-frame clones are kept and a portion is missing. The data show about 160,000 clones, around 80% seen once. The rearrangement uses TRBV25-1 and TRBJ1-5, with no clear D. The sample consisted of PBMCs. The sequence came from a woman aged 45-65 years in good health and CMV-seropositive. CDR3 DNA sequence: TGTGCCAGCAGTGAATTGAGTAGCAATCAGCCCCAGCATTTT. Protein product: CASSELSSNQPQHF.